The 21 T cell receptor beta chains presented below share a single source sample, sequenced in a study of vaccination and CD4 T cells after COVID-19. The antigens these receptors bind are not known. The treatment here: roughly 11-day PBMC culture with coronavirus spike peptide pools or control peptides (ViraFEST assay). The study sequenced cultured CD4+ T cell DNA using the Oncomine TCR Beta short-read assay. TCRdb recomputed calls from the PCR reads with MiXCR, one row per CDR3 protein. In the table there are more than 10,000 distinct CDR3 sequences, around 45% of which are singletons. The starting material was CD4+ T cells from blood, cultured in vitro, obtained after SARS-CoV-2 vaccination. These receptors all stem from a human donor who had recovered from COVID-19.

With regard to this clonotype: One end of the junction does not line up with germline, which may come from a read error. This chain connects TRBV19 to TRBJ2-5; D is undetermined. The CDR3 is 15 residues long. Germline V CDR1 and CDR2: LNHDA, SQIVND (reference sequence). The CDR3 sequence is CTSSMDGYLEETQYF. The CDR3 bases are TGTACCAGTAGTATGGACGGCTATTTGGAAGAGACCCAGTACTTC.

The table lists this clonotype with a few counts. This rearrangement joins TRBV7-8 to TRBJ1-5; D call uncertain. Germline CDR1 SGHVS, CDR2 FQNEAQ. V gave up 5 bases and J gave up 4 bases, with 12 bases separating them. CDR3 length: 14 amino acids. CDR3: CASSLNTGNQPQHF. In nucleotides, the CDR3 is TGTGCCAGCAGCCTCAATACTGGGAATCAGCCCCAGCATTTT.

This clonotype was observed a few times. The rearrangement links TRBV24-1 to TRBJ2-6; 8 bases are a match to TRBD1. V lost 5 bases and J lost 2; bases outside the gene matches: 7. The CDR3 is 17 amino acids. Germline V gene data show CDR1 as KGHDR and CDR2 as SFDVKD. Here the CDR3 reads CATSVGQGSPGANVLTF. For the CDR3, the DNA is TGTGCCACCAGTGTTGGACAGGGCTCCCCTGGGGCCAACGTCCTGACTTTC.

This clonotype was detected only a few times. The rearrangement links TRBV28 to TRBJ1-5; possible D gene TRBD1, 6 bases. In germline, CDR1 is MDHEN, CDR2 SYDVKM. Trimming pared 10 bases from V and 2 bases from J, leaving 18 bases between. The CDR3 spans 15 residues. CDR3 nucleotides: TGTGCCACCTGCCGAGACAGGTACGGCAATCAGCCCCAGCATTTT. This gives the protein CATCRDRYGNQPQHF.

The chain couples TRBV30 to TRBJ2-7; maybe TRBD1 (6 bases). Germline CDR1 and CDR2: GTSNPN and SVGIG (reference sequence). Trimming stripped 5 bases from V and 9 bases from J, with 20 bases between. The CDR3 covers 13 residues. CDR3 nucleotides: TGTGCCTGGGGGACAAATACCCTAGGTGGGCAGTACTTC. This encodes CAWGTNTLGGQYF.

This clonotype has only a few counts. The CDR3 reads CSVGDRGETQYF. CDR3 coding DNA: TGCAGCGTTGGTGACAGGGGAGAGACCCAGTACTTC. The chain has TRBV29-1 and TRBJ2-5, with 8 nucleotides matching TRBD1. CDR1 SQVTM and CDR2 ANQGSEA come from the germline V gene. The CDR3 spans 12 residues. V lost 4 bases and J lost 4; bases outside the gene matches: 2.

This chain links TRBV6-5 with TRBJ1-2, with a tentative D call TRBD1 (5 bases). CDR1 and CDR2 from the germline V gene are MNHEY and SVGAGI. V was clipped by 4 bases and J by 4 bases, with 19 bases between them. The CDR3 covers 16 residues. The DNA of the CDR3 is TGTGCCAGCAGTTCGCTGGGCAGGGACCTCGTCTATGGCTACACCTTC. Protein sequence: CASSSLGRDLVYGYTF.

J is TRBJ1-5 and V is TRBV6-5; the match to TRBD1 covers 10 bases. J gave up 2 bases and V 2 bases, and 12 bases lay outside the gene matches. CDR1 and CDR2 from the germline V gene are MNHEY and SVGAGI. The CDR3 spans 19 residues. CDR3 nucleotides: TGTGCCAGCAGTTACCCAAGGACAGGGGGTTTGAGTGGCAATCAGCCCCAGCATTTT. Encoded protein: CASSYPRTGGLSGNQPQHF.

CDR3 nucleotides: TGTGCCAGCAGCTTAGCGGGGGCTTTGCGGGGTAGGGCCCAGTACTTC. It specifies CASSLAGALRGRAQYF. The rearrangement uses TRBV7-2 and TRBJ2-5; possibly TRBD1 or TRBD2 for D (6 bases each). CDR3 length: 16 residues. The V end lost 0 bases, the J end lost 9 bases, and 20 bases lay between the germline ends. The germline CDR1 and CDR2 sequences are SGHTA and FQGNSA.

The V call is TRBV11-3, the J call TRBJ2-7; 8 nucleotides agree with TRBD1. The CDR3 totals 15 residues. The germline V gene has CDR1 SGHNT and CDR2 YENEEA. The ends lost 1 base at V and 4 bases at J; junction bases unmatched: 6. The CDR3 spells CASSLATGVGYEQYF. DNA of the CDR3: TGTGCCAGCAGCTTAGCGACAGGGGTTGGATACGAGCAGTACTTC.

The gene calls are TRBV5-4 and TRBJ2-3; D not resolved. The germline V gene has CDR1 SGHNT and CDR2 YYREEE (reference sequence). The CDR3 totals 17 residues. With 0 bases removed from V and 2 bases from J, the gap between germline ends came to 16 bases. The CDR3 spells CASSLVLIPKTTDTQYF. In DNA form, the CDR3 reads TGTGCCAGCAGCTTGGTTCTGATCCCAAAAACCACAGATACGCAGTATTTT. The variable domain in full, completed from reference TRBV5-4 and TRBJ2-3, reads ETGVTQSPTHLIKTRGQQVTLRCSSQSGHNTVSWYQQALGQGPQFIFQYYREEENGRGNFPPRFSGLQFPNYSSELNVNALELDDSALYLCASSLVLIPKTTDTQYFGPGTRLTVL.

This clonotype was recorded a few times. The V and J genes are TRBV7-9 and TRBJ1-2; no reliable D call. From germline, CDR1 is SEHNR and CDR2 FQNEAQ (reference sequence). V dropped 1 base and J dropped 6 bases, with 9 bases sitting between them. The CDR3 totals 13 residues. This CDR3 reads CASSLVRTDGYTF. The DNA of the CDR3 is TGTGCCAGCAGCTTAGTGAGGACGGATGGCTACACCTTC.

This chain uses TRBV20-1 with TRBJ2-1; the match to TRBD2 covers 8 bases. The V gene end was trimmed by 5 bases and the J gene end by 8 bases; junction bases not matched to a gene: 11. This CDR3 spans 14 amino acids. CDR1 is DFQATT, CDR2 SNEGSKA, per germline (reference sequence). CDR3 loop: CSAARLAGIDEQFF. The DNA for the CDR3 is TGCAGTGCTGCGCGCTTAGCGGGAATCGATGAGCAGTTCTTC.

CDR3 sequence reads: CASSIAPGSPLHF. DNA for the CDR3: TGTGCCAGTAGTATAGCTCCGGGATCACCCCTCCACTTT. J is TRBJ1-6 and V is TRBV19; the D is unclear. The CDR3 spans 13 residues. The germline V and J ends were trimmed by 1 base and 10 bases, with 8 bases remaining between them. Germline CDR1 and CDR2: LNHDA and SQIVND (reference sequence). The entire variable domain, with the rest obtained from reference TRBV19 and TRBJ1-6, is as follows: DGGITQSPKYLFRKEGQNVTLSCEQNLNHDAMYWYRQDPGQGLRLIYYSQIVNDFQKGDIAEGYSVSREKKESFPLTVTSAQKNPTAFYLCASSIAPGSPLHFGNGTRLTVT.

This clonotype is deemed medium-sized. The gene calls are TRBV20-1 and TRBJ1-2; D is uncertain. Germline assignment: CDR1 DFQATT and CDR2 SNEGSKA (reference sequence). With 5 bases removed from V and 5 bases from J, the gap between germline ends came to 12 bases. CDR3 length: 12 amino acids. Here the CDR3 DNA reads TGCAGTGCTGGTGATTGGGCGTATGGCTACACCTTC. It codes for CSAGDWAYGYTF.

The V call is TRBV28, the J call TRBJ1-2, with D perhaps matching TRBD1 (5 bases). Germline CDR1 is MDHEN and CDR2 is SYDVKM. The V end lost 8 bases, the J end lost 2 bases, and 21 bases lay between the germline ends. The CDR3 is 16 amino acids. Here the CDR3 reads CASLSLSGLGNYGYTF. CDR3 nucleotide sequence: TGTGCCAGCCTCAGTTTATCAGGGTTAGGGAACTATGGCTACACCTTC.

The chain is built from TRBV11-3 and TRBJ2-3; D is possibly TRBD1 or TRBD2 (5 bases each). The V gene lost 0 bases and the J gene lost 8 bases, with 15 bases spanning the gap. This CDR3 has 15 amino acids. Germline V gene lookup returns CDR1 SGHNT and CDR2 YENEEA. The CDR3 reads CASSLDLAGAVTQYF. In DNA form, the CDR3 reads TGTGCCAGCAGCTTAGATCTTGCCGGGGCGGTTACGCAGTATTTT.

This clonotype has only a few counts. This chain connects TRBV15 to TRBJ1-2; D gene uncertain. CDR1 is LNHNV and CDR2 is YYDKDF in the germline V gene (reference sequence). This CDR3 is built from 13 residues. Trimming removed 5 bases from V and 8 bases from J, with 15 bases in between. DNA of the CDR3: TGTGCCACCAGCTTCCGGGGTAGCGGGGGCTACACCTTC. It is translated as CATSFRGSGGYTF. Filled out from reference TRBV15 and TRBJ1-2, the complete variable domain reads DAMVIQNPRYQVTQFGKPVTLSCSQTLNHNVMYWYQQKSSQAPKLLFHYYDKDFNNEADTPDNFQSRRPNTSFCFLDIRSPGLGDTAMYLCATSFRGSGGYTFGSGTRLTVV.

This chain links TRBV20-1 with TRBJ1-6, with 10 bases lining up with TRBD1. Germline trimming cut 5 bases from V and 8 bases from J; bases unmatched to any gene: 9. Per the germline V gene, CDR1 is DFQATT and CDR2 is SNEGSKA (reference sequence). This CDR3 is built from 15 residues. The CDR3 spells CSAWSPGTGDSPLHF. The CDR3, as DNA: TGCAGTGCTTGGTCACCCGGGACAGGGGATTCACCCCTCCACTTT.

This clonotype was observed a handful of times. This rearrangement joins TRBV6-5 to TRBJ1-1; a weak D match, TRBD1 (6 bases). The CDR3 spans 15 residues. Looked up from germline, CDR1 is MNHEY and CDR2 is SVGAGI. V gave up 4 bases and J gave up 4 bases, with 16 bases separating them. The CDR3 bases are TGTGCCAGCAGTTCCAACGTCAGGGGTAGCACTGAAGCTTTCTTT. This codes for CASSSNVRGSTEAFF.

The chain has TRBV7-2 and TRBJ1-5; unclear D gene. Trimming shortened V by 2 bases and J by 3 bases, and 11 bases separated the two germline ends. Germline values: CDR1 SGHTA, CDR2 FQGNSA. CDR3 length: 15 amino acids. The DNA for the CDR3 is TGTGCCAGCAGCTTACTCGCAGGCACCAATCAGCCCCAGCATTTT. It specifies CASSLLAGTNQPQHF. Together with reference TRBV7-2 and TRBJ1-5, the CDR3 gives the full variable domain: GAGVSQSPSNKVTEKGKDVELRCDPISGHTALYWYRQSLGQGLEFLIYFQGNSAPDKSGLPSDRFSAERTGGSVSTLTIQRTQQEDSAVYLCASSLLAGTNQPQHFGDGTRLSIL.